Each of the 21 T cell receptor beta chains below was sequenced from the same sample in a study of blood T cell repertoires in COVID-19. Assay: immunoSEQ multiplex PCR; the TCRdb copy retains only in-frame clones and omits some. The repertoire holds around 34,000 clones, with about four fifths as singletons. The sample was peripheral blood. These receptors were collected from a man aged 50-60 years with acute or convalescent COVID-19.

V is TRBV4-1 and J is TRBJ1-6; D call uncertain. V gave up 0 bases and J gave up 1 base, with 13 bases separating them. The V gene's germline CDR1 is MGHRA and CDR2 YSYEKL. The CDR3 contains 18 residues. CDR3 nucleotide sequence: TGCGCCAGCAGCCAAGATGCGCTTCTGAAATCCTATAATTCACCCCTCCACTTT. Translating it yields CASSQDALLKSYNSPLHF.

This CDR3 reads CASSFWASGGLNEQFF. The CDR3 coding sequence is TGTGCCAGCAGCTTTTGGGCTAGCGGGGGCCTAAATGAGCAGTTCTTC. The chain employs TRBV7-9 and TRBJ2-1; TRBD2 agrees at 10 bases. V gave up 3 bases and J gave up 7 bases; unmatched junction bases: 9. The CDR3 runs 16 residues. The V gene's germline CDR1 is SEHNR and CDR2 FQNEAQ (reference sequence).

CDR3 sequence reads: CASSSPSGNQETQYF. Written as DNA, the CDR3 is TGTGCCAGCAGTTCTCCTAGCGGGAACCAAGAGACCCAGTACTTC. The chain is built from TRBV28 and TRBJ2-5, with TRBD2 matching over 9 bases. The V gene end was trimmed by 4 bases and the J gene end by 0 bases; junction bases not matched to a gene: 3. The germline CDR1 and CDR2 sequences are MDHEN and SYDVKM. This CDR3 region has 15 residues.

This clone was seen just once. The CDR3 bases are TGTGCCAGCAGACTCAATACAGGGGGCAATGAGCAGTTCTTC. This encodes CASRLNTGGNEQFF. This chain links TRBV27 with TRBJ2-1; 8 bases fit TRBD1. The V gene's germline CDR1 is MNHEY and CDR2 SMNVEV (reference sequence). The CDR3 loop spans 14 amino acids. Trimming took 6 bases from V and 6 from J; bases not matched to a gene: 7.

This chain links TRBV4-1 with TRBJ2-5, with 9 bases matching TRBD2. This CDR3 has 15 residues. Germline V gene lookup returns CDR1 MGHRA and CDR2 YSYEKL. With 7 bases clipped from V and 5 bases from J, the junction kept 11 bases outside the gene matches. The CDR3 loop is CASTSSGAGGETQYF. The DNA of the CDR3 is TGCGCCAGCACCTCCTCGGGGGCGGGGGGGGAGACCCAGTACTTC.

This clone occurred once. The chain carries TRBV19 and TRBJ2-5; a possible D gene is TRBD2 (6 bases). There are 12 residues in the CDR3. CDR1 is LNHDA, CDR2 SQIVND, per germline (reference sequence). V was clipped by 3 bases and J by 5 bases, with 7 bases between them. CDR3 bases: TGTGCCAGTAGTATGGGAGGCGAGACCCAGTACTTC. Encoded protein: CASSMGGETQYF.

The V gene is TRBV18, the J gene TRBJ2-5; 7 bases are shared with TRBD2. CDR3 size: 14 residues. Germline assignment: CDR1 KGHSH and CDR2 LQKENI. Germline trimming cut 3 bases from V and 3 bases from J; bases unmatched to any gene: 4. DNA for the CDR3: TGTGCCAGCTCACCTCGGCTAGCGGAAGAGACCCAGTACTTC. Encoded protein: CASSPRLAEETQYF.

This rearrangement joins TRBV19 to TRBJ1-1; D not resolved. Deletions cut 6 bases from V and 1 base from J, with 3 bases between. Per the germline V gene, CDR1 is LNHDA and CDR2 is SQIVND (reference sequence). The CDR3 runs 11 residues. CDR3 DNA sequence: TGTGCCAGTAGACAGAACACTGAAGCTTTCTTT. Its translation: CASRQNTEAFF. The full variable domain, in which reference TRBV19 and TRBJ1-1 provide the parts outside the CDR3, is DGGITQSPKYLFRKEGQNVTLSCEQNLNHDAMYWYRQDPGQGLRLIYYSQIVNDFQKGDIAEGYSVSREKKESFPLTVTSAQKNPTAFYLCASRQNTEAFFGQGTRLTVV.

This sequence joins TRBV13 and TRBJ2-7, with TRBD2 identical over 9 bases. J was trimmed by 6 bases and V by 1 base; bases with no gene match: 10. Germline loops: CDR1 PRHDT, CDR2 FYEKMQ (reference sequence). CDR3 length: 16 residues. This CDR3 is CASSLVRTSEIGEQYF. CDR3 DNA sequence: TGTGCCAGCAGCTTAGTACGGACTAGCGAAATCGGCGAGCAGTACTTC.

The chain uses TRBV28 and TRBJ1-2; 7 positions match TRBD1. Trimming at V came to 6 bases and at J to 4 bases, leaving 8 bases not matched to a gene. Per germline, CDR1 MDHEN and CDR2 SYDVKM. CDR3 size: 14 residues. The chain's CDR3 is CASSPSQGTYGYTF. DNA for the CDR3: TGTGCCAGCAGCCCTTCACAGGGGACCTATGGCTACACCTTC.

This chain uses TRBV5-1 with TRBJ2-4, with TRBD1 identical over 7 bases. The V gene end was trimmed by 0 bases and the J gene end by 6 bases; junction bases not matched to a gene: 3. The CDR3 runs 14 residues. Germline CDR1 reads SGHRS; CDR2 reads YFSETQ. CDR3: CASSLGAGGNIQYF. CDR3 DNA sequence: TGCGCCAGCAGCTTGGGGGCAGGGGGAAACATTCAGTACTTC.

This clone was detected only once. J is TRBJ1-2 and V is TRBV15; D might be TRBD1 (6 bases). The CDR3 totals 16 residues. Per germline, CDR1 LNHNV and CDR2 YYDKDF (reference sequence). Deletions cut 3 bases from V and 7 bases from J, with 21 bases between. CDR3 DNA sequence: TGTGCCACCAGCAGTTCATTAGGGGGAAGTGGTCGTGGCTACACCTTC. It is translated as CATSSSLGGSGRGYTF.

The chain is built from TRBV28 and TRBJ1-5; D not resolved. CDR3 length: 12 amino acids. Germline CDR1 reads MDHEN; CDR2 reads SYDVKM. Trimming stripped 8 bases from V and 2 bases from J, with 7 bases between. The CDR3 region has the DNA TGTGCCAGCTCCCGTGGCAATCAGCCCCAGCATTTT. Its protein is CASSRGNQPQHF.

The rearrangement links TRBV28 to TRBJ1-4; 10 bases map to TRBD1. The length of the CDR3 is 15 residues. The V gene end was trimmed by 6 bases and the J gene end by 8 bases; junction bases not matched to a gene: 9. In germline, CDR1 is MDHEN, CDR2 SYDVKM. CDR3 loop: CASSPRTGGREKLFF. The CDR3 DNA is TGTGCCAGCAGCCCGAGGACAGGGGGTAGAGAAAAACTGTTTTTT.

The genes are TRBV9 and TRBJ1-1; D may be TRBD1 (5 bases). The CDR3 is 13 amino acids. CDR1 SGDLS and CDR2 YYNGEE come from the germline V gene. V was shortened by 0 bases and J by 9 bases, with 12 bases between the two germline ends. CDR3 DNA: TGTGCCAGCAGCGTAGGAGGTGGGGCCCAAGCTTTCTTT. As protein: CASSVGGGAQAFF.

This chain links TRBV6-5 with TRBJ1-6; D gene unclear. This CDR3 spans 14 amino acids. Germline V gene lookup returns CDR1 MNHEY and CDR2 SVGAGI. V dropped 2 bases and J dropped 10 bases, with 12 bases sitting between them. As DNA, the CDR3 is TGTGCCAGCAGTTACGCGACGGCGGGGTCACCCCTCCACTTT. Encoded protein: CASSYATAGSPLHF.

The genes are TRBV29-1 and TRBJ1-4; D unresolved. Trimming shortened V by 7 bases and J by 6 bases, and 15 bases separated the two germline ends. CDR1 and CDR2 (germline): SQVTM, ANQGSEA. The CDR3 spans 13 residues. CDR3 in amino acids: CSAKQQRDEKLFF. The CDR3 DNA reads as TGCAGCGCTAAACAACAACGGGATGAAAAACTGTTTTTT. The whole variable domain, remainder taken from reference TRBV29-1 and TRBJ1-4, is SAVISQKPSRDICQRGTSLTIQCQVDSQVTMMFWYRQQPGQSLTLIATANQGSEATYESGFVIDKFPISRPNLTFSTLTVSNMSPEDSSIYLCSAKQQRDEKLFFGSGTQLSVL.

The chain combines TRBV5-1 with TRBJ2-1; D might be TRBD2 (6 bases). V lost 4 bases and J lost 0, with 11 bases in between. Germline CDR1 SGHRS, CDR2 YFSETQ. CDR3 length equals 15 residues. The CDR3 sequence: CASSPVGGSYNEQFF. DNA for the CDR3: TGCGCCAGCAGCCCGGTCGGGGGCTCCTACAATGAGCAGTTCTTC.

The CDR3 loop reads CASTLPGENYGYTF. As DNA, the CDR3 is TGTGCCAGCACCCTCCCGGGAGAGAACTATGGCTACACCTTC. The chain carries TRBV28 and TRBJ1-2; D is uncertain. The V and J ends lost 7 bases and 2 bases respectively, with 14 bases between them. This CDR3 region has 14 residues. The germline gives CDR1 MDHEN, CDR2 SYDVKM.

This clone was counted once. The chain joins TRBV24-1 to TRBJ2-7, with D possibly being TRBD1 (5 bases). Germline V lookup: CDR1 KGHDR, CDR2 SFDVKD. V was shortened by 2 bases and J by 0 bases, with 7 bases between the two germline ends. The CDR3 loop spans 14 amino acids. The CDR3 protein is CATSDSRASYEQYF. The CDR3 nucleotides read TGTGCCACCAGTGATTCCAGGGCCTCCTACGAGCAGTACTTC.

The chain recombines TRBV15 with TRBJ2-5, with 10 bases identical to TRBD1. CDR3 length: 16 amino acids. Germline CDR1 reads LNHNV; CDR2 reads YYDKDF (reference sequence). J lost 5 bases, V lost 0 bases, and 6 bases had no gene match. DNA of the CDR3: TGTGCCACCAGCAGAGATGGGGGACAGGGGTCTGAGACCCAGTACTTC. The encoded protein is CATSRDGGQGSETQYF.